Detailed here is one T cell receptor (beta chain). The clone's antigen remains unknown. A much larger clone sits a single nucleotide away, making a read error possible. The CDR3 does not close with the conserved phenylalanine or tryptophan, likely indicating a read error. The sample's time point label, decoded: persistent/refractory GD, antithyroid drugs over 5 years with positive TRAb. For both TCR sequencing and RNA sequencing, RNA was extracted from PBMCs using TRIzol. The diagnosis of Graves' disease followed American Thyroid Association guidelines. Patients were recruited from an endocrinology department in Xi'an, China. Each patient gave approximately 9 milliliters of peripheral blood, collected in an EDTA anticoagulant tube. PBMCs were isolated by Ficoll Paque Plus density gradient separation without further T cell sorting. An Agilent 2100 Bioanalyzer and agarose gel were used to check RNA quality, while a NanoDrop 2000 measured RNA concentration.

Library prep was done by multiplex PCR. Sequenced on an Illumina HiSeq 4000. iRepertoire HTBI primers and Arm-PCR amplification of CDR3 regions were used to construct TCR beta libraries. Gel purification was performed on PCR products prior to sequencing. As for the authors' bioinformatics: Across samples, about 64 TRBV and 13 to 15 TRBJ segments were identified and used for gene usage analysis of CDR3 amino acid clonotypes. COPE and FqMerger were used to merge filtered high-quality paired reads into contigs. Contigs were aligned with BLAST to IMGT TRBV, TRBD and TRBJ reference genes, and CDR3 was defined per IMGT. Any clonotype with a frequency above 0.1% was classified as a highly expanded clone. Shannon entropy was used to measure repertoire diversity, and the Gini coefficient was used to measure V-J evenness. A clonotype found in more than one individual was treated as public. The public sequencing data were trimmed at Q25 with fastp and processed into clonotypes with MiXCR by TCRdb, which kept only in-frame beta chains. Every entry covers one CDR3 protein and lists the most common genes and DNA from its rows. TCRdb's processing, not the authors', yielded these V and J calls. This sample gives approximately 380,000 distinct CDR3 sequences in total; less than 25% of them show up just once. The leading ten clones occupy less than 25% of the sample.

This entry belongs to a study of regulatory T cells in long-lasting Graves disease (TCRdb year 2021). In terms of the full investigation: Persistent Graves' disease was defined as antithyroid drug treatment for over 5 years with persistently positive TSH receptor autoantibodies. Persistent Graves' disease patients were compared with newly diagnosed Graves' disease patients by peripheral blood TCR sequencing and RNA sequencing. The study was conducted in China and was registered as a clinical trial. A total of around 35 samples underwent TCR sequencing: around 13 from persistent and about 20 from newly diagnosed Graves' disease patients. Persistent Graves' disease patients in the clinical cohort had taken antithyroid drugs for 8 to 12 years on average. General conclusions and limits of the study: Persistent Graves' disease patients showed lower TCR Shannon entropy and fewer highly expanded clones than newly diagnosed patients, suggesting clonal expansion. Peripheral blood alone was examined, since thyroid tissue, which constituted the primary lesion, could not be accessed. Patients with persistent disease shared more public clonotypes (about 2,700) than newly diagnosed patients did (966). TRBV28, TRBJ1-2 and TRBJ2-5 were preferentially used in persistent disease, while TRBV20-1 and TRBJ2-1 were favored in newly diagnosed disease. The small sample size was acknowledged by the authors as a limitation that may reduce accuracy. Only the TCR beta chain was sequenced and analyzed.

Reading the germline V gene gives CDR1 MNHNS and CDR2 SASEGT. The CDR3 spans 13 amino acids, including both terminal residues. Of all the DNA, just the CDR3 is kept, 39 bases in frame from base 1. The germline ends are 14 bases apart after V is trimmed by 7 bases and J by 5 bases. The rearranged chain carries TRBV6-1 and TRBJ2-5; TRBD1 might be the D gene, on 6 matching bases. The sequences come from peripheral blood mononuclear cells (PBMCs), collected when the disease was refractory, from a patient treated with antithyroid drugs. This TCR was recovered from a female donor with Graves disease. The DNA sequence follows: TGTGCCAGCAATAGGGGGACAATCGAGACCCAGTACTCC. Its amino acids are CASNRGTIETQYS.